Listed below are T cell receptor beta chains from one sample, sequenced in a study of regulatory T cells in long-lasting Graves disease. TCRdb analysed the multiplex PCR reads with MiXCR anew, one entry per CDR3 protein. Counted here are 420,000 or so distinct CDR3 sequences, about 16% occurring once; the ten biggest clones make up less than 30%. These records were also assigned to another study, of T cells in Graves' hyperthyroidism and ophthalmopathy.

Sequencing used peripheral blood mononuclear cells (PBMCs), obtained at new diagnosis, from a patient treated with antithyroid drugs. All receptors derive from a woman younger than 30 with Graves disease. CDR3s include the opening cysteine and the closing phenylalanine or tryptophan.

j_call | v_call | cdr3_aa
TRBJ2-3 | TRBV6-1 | CASSQMGMADTQYF
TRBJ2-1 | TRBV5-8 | CASEWEFYNEQFF
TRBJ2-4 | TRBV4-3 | CASSQYGEKNIQYF
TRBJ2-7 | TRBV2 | CASSGTRGYEQYF
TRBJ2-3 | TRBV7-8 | CASSLAIVYTDTQYF
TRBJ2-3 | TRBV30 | CAWSVERGTQYF
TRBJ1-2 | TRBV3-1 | CASSPYSTGGRRYGYTF
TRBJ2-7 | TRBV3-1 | CASSQGLADEQYF
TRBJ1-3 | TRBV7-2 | CASSLSSNSGNTIYF
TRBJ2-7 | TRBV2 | CASTRPPYEQYF
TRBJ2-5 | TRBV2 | CASRGTAIHVQETQYF
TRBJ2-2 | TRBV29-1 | CSVESGRGENTGELFF
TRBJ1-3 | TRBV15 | CATSPAGAGNTIYF
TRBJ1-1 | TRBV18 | CASSPIDSSGTEAFF
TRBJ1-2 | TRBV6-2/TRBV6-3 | CASTETSNYGYTF
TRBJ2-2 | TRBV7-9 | CASSPTGSHTGEPFF
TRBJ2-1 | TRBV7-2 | CASSRDRGAYEQFF
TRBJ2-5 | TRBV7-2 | CASSLGAERETQYF
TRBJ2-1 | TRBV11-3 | CASSLGFTVGEQFF
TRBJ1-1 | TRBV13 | CASSAREGVTEAFF
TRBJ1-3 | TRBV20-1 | CSASGPWTAFHSGNTIYF
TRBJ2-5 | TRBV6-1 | CASSEVGAAETQYF
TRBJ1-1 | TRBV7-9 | CASSLWGDTEAFF
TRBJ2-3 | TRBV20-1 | CSARYRLAGVTARTDTQYF
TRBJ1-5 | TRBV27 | CASSLSGFGGQPQHF
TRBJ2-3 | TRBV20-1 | CSATSGRFGADTQYF
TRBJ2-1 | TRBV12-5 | CASGLTLSGVGEQFF
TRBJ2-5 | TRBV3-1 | CASSQGPRETQYF
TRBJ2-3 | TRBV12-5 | CASGRDWDYTDTQYF
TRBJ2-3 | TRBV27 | CASSSRLAGGPVDTQYF
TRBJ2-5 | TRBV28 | CASSLAAGYETQYF
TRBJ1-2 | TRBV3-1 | CASSHLGTGVYGYTF
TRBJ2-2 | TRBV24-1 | CATGEGGYNVKANTGELFF
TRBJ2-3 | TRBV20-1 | CSASQQGRGGTQYF
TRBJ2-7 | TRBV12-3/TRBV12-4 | CASSFWRGFNEQYF
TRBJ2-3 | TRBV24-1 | CATSDLRGLAGDTQYF
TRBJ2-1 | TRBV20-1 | CSASLVARNEQFF